These 15 T cell receptor beta chains share one sample of origin, sequenced in a study of neurological immune-mediated disorders. From the 5' RACE reads, TCRdb called clonotypes with MiXCR, one entry per CDR3 protein. The sample has over 75,000 distinct CDR3 sequences, more than 5% seen once. The time point denotes: longitudinal time-point 2. The sample comprised PBMCs. Source of these receptors: a woman aged 60-75 years with multiple sclerosis.

This clonotype has at least ten counts. The chain recombines TRBV10-3 with TRBJ2-7; D is perhaps TRBD1 (6 bases). Between the trimmed V and J ends, which lost 0 bases and 6 bases, there was a span of 12 bases. The length of the CDR3 is 14 residues. The germline V gene encodes CDR1 ENHRY and CDR2 SYGVKD. The CDR3 loop reads CAISESFIRGEQYF. The DNA of the CDR3 is TGTGCCATCAGTGAGTCCTTTATCAGGGGCGAGCAGTACTTC.

This clonotype was seen a handful of times. V and J are TRBV5-1 and TRBJ2-1, with TRBD2 matching 9 bases. CDR1 and CDR2 (germline): SGHRS, YFSETQ. V lost 0 bases and J lost 3; bases outside the gene matches: 4. This CDR3 comprises 16 residues. CDR3 bases: TGCGCCAGCAGCTTGGTGCCAGCGGGGGGCTACAATGAGCAGTTCTTC. This translates into CASSLVPAGGYNEQFF.

This clonotype was observed many times. The genes are TRBV5-1 and TRBJ2-5; the D call may be TRBD1 or TRBD2 (5 bases each). V was trimmed by 4 bases and J by 0 bases, leaving 13 bases between them. The germline CDR1 and CDR2 sequences are SGHRS and YFSETQ. This CDR3 comprises 15 residues. The DNA for the CDR3 is TGCGCCAGCAGCCTCGGGACGGAGTACCAAGAGACCCAGTACTTC. Protein sequence: CASSLGTEYQETQYF.

This clonotype was recorded at least ten times. This chain joins TRBV20-1 and TRBJ2-1; D possibly corresponds to TRBD1 (5 bases). The germline gives CDR1 DFQATT, CDR2 SNEGSKA (reference sequence). The CDR3 runs to 11 residues. Trimming pared 4 bases from V and 4 bases from J, leaving 5 bases between. CDR3 protein: CSATGYNEQFF. The CDR3 nucleotides are TGCAGTGCTACAGGGTACAATGAGCAGTTCTTC.

This clonotype was picked up many times. V is TRBV5-1 and J is TRBJ1-3, with no clear D. Germline CDR1 reads SGHRS; CDR2 reads YFSETQ. This CDR3 region has 16 residues. The V and J ends lost 3 bases and 3 bases respectively, with 16 bases between them. The CDR3 sequence: CASSSGPVGSGNTIYF. In nucleotides, the CDR3 is TGCGCCAGCAGCTCAGGACCGGTGGGTAGTGGAAACACCATATATTTT.

In its sample, this clonotype was seen many times. The V call is TRBV5-8, the J call TRBJ2-3; D might be TRBD2 (6 bases). Trimming stripped 2 bases from V and 6 bases from J, with 10 bases between. This CDR3 comprises 13 residues. Germline values: CDR1 SGHTS, CDR2 YDEGEE. In DNA form, the CDR3 reads TGTGCCAGCAGCTTTCAAGCGGGCGATACGCAGTATTTT. Translation: CASSFQAGDTQYF.

This clonotype was counted many times. V and J are TRBV12-3 or TRBV12-4 and TRBJ1-6; D is ambiguous. The CDR3 covers 14 residues. Trimming took 7 bases from V and 7 from J, leaving 14 bases between them. CDR3: CASTSMTSNSPLHF. CDR3 nucleotide sequence: TGTGCCAGCACCTCGATGACAAGCAATTCACCCCTCCACTTT.

This clonotype was detected ten times or more. The V call is TRBV29-1, the J call TRBJ2-1; the D gene is possibly TRBD1 (5 bases). The V and J ends lost 3 bases and 8 bases respectively, with 8 bases between them. CDR3 length: 11 residues. The germline V gene has CDR1 SQVTM and CDR2 ANQGSEA. The CDR3 spells CSVELGDEQFF. The DNA of the CDR3 is TGCAGCGTTGAGTTAGGGGATGAGCAGTTCTTC.

The table lists this clonotype with many counts. The chain has TRBV20-1 and TRBJ2-3; 7 nucleotides agree with TRBD2. Germline V gene sequence: CDR1 DFQATT, CDR2 SNEGSKA (reference sequence). V gave up 3 bases and J gave up 0 bases; unmatched junction bases: 9. The CDR3 is made up of 16 amino acids. CDR3 DNA: TGCAGTGCTAGGCCGGTAGCGGGCCCTAGCACAGATACGCAGTATTTT. It codes for CSARPVAGPSTDTQYF.

This clonotype showed up many times. The chain combines TRBV6-6 with TRBJ2-7; D remains unclear. This CDR3 spans 13 amino acids. Per germline, CDR1 MNHNY and CDR2 SVGAGI (reference sequence). Trimming took off 2 bases at V and 7 bases at J, with 12 bases between the two ends. CDR3 protein: CASSYAALREQYF. The CDR3 region has the DNA TGTGCCAGCAGTTACGCCGCGTTAAGGGAGCAGTACTTC.

This clonotype was counted at least ten times. The V gene is TRBV6-5, the J gene TRBJ2-5; D is undetermined. V gave up 2 bases and J gave up 5 bases, with 12 bases separating them. This CDR3 spans 14 amino acids. Germline CDR1 is MNHEY and CDR2 is SVGAGI. The CDR3 sequence: CASSYEPRWETQYF. The CDR3 DNA reads as TGTGCCAGCAGTTACGAGCCCCGGTGGGAGACCCAGTACTTC.

This clonotype has a count of ten or more. The J gene is TRBJ2-1, the V gene TRBV5-1; no firm D call. V lost 1 base to trimming and J lost 5 bases, with 10 bases between them. The CDR3 has 14 residues. Germline V gene sequence: CDR1 SGHRS, CDR2 YFSETQ. CDR3 protein: CASSLRLINNEQFF. CDR3 bases: TGCGCCAGCAGCTTGCGACTTATTAACAATGAGCAGTTCTTC.

Ten or more counts support this clonotype. The J gene is TRBJ1-2, the V gene TRBV6-5; 7 bases line up with TRBD1. The CDR3 contains 18 residues. Trimming cost V 2 bases and J 8 bases; bases outside gene matches: 20. Germline assignment: CDR1 MNHEY and CDR2 SVGAGI. Written as DNA, the CDR3 is TGTGCCAGCAGTTACCGGCCGGGTACAGAGAGGGGGCCTAGAGGCTACACCTTC. It translates to CASSYRPGTERGPRGYTF.

Many counts were recorded for this clonotype. This chain connects TRBV6-1 to TRBJ1-6; the D gene is possibly TRBD1 (6 bases). Germline V gene data show CDR1 as MNHNS and CDR2 as SASEGT. Between the trimmed V and J ends, which lost 1 base and 3 bases, there was a span of 13 bases. The CDR3 covers 17 residues. The CDR3 loop is CASSEGGHSFYNSPLHF. The CDR3 DNA reads TGTGCCAGCAGTGAAGGGGGACATTCCTTCTATAATTCACCCCTCCACTTT.

Many counts were recorded for this clonotype. The chain uses TRBV5-5 and TRBJ2-3; a weak D match, TRBD2 (5 bases). The V and J ends lost 4 bases and 3 bases respectively, with 12 bases between them. This CDR3 is built from 14 residues. Germline loops: CDR1 SGHKS, CDR2 YYEKEE (reference sequence). In DNA, the CDR3 is TGTGCCAGCAGCCTAGCTTCGGGAACAGATACGCAGTATTTT. It specifies CASSLASGTDTQYF.